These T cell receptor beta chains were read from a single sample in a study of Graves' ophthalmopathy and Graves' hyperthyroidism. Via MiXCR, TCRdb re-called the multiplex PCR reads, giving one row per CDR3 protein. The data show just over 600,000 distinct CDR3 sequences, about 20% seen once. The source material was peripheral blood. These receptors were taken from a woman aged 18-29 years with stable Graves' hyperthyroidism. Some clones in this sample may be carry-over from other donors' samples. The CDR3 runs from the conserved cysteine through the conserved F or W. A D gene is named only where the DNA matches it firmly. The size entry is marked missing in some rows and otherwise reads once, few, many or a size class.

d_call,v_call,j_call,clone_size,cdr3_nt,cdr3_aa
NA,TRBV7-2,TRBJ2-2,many,TGTGCCAGCAGCTTCTTAGTTGGCGGGACCGGGGAGCTGTTTTTT,CASSFLVGGTGELFF
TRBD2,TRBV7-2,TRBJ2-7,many,TGTGCCGTCAGCCGGGACTACCGATCCTACGAGCAGTACTTC,CAVSRDYRSYEQYF
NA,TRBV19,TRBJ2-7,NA,TGTGCCAGTAGTAGCGGGTGGGGCTACGAGCAGTACTTC,CASSSGWGYEQYF
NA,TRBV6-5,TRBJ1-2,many,TGTGCCAGCAGTTACTCCCAGGGTACCAACTATGGCTACACCTTC,CASSYSQGTNYGYTF
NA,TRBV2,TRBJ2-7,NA,TGTGCCAGCATCGCCGGGAGAGTCCGAACCTACGAGCAGTACTTT,CASIAGRVRTYEQYF
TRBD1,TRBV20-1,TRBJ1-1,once,TGCAGTGCTCCGAAGACAGGGGGTGAAACTGAAGCTTTCTTT,CSAPKTGGETEAFF
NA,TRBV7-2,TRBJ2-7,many,TGTGCCAGCAGCTCCGTTGGGTACGAGCAGTACTTC,CASSSVGYEQYF
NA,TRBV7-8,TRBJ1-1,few,TGTGCCAGCAGCTTAGCGAGGGTTAGGAGCACTGAAGCTTTCTTT,CASSLARVRSTEAFF
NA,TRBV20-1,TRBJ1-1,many,TGCAGTGCTAGGATGGGGCTCGGGGAAGCTTTCTTT,CSARMGLGEAFF
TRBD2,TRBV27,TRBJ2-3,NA,TGTGCCAGCAGCCTTCTAGCGGGAAACACAGATACGCAGTATTTT,CASSLLAGNTDTQYF
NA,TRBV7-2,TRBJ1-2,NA,TGTGCCAGCAGCGCCCCGTCCGGGACCTATGGCTACACCTTC,CASSAPSGTYGYTF
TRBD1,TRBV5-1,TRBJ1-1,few,TGCGCCAGCAGCCACCGGGGACAGGGGTCGGGCACTGAAGCTTTCTTT,CASSHRGQGSGTEAFF
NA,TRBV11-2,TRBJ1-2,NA,TGTGCCAGCAGCCACTCAGGGGTAGGCTACACCTTC,CASSHSGVGYTF
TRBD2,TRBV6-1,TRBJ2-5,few,TGTGCCAGCACCCGAGGGCTAGCGGGAGGAGAGACCCAGTACTTC,CASTRGLAGGETQYF
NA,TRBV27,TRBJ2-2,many,TGTGCCAGCAGTTACAAGTCAGGTGACGGGGAGCTGTTTTTT,CASSYKSGDGELFF
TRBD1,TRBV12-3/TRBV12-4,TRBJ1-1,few,TGTGCCAGCAGTACCCGACAGGGACCCACTGAAGCTTTCTTT,CASSTRQGPTEAFF
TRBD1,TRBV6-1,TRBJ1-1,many,TGTGCCAGCAGGCGGGACAGGTCGAACACTGAAGCTTTCTTT,CASRRDRSNTEAFF
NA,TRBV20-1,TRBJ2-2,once,TGCAGTGCCGCTATAATTTTAAACACCGGGGAGCTGTTTTTT,CSAAIILNTGELFF
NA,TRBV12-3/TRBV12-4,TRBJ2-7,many,TGTGCCAGCACCCATTGGAATAGTAGCTACGAGCAGTACTTC,CASTHWNSSYEQYF
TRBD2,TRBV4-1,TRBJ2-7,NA,TGCGCCAGCAGCCAAGAAGACCTTATTTTTATTAGCGGGGACTCCTACGAGCAGTACTTC,CASSQEDLIFISGDSYEQYF
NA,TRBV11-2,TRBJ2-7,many,TGTGCCAGCAGCTTAGTTTCTGGGGGCGAGAAGCAGTACTTC,CASSLVSGGEKQYF
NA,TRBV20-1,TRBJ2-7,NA,TGCAGTGTACCGGGGGACCACTACGAGCAGTACTTC,CSVPGDHYEQYF
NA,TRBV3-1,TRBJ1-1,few,TGTGCCAGCAGCGGTGGGACACCGAACACTGAAGCTTTCTTT,CASSGGTPNTEAFF
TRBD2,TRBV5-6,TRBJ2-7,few,TGTGCCAGCACCTTTGGTGGGAAGGGAGGGATCTACGAGCAGTACTTC,CASTFGGKGGIYEQYF
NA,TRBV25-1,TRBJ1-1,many,TGTGCCAGCAGTCCCAAGGGTCTGGGCACTGAAGCTTTCTTT,CASSPKGLGTEAFF
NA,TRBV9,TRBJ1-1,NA,TGTGCCAGCAGCGTGGGGACGAACACTGAAGCTTTCTTT,CASSVGTNTEAFF
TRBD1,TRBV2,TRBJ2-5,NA,TGTGCCAGCGGCAGGGGGCTGCAAGAGACCCAGTACTTC,CASGRGLQETQYF
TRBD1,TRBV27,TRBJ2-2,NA,TGTGCCAGCAGCCCAGGGACAGGGGGCGTTTCGAACACCGGGGAGCTGTTTTTT,CASSPGTGGVSNTGELFF
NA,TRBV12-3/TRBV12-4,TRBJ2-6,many,TGTGCCAGCAGTTTTTGGGGGACCTCTGGGGCCAACGTCCTGACTTTC,CASSFWGTSGANVLTF
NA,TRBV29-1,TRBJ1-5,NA,TGCAGCGTTGGCGCAGGGGAAAATCAGCCCCAGCATTTT,CSVGAGENQPQHF
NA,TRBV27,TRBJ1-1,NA,TGTGCCAGCAGTTTCCAGGGACCGGGTCCCCTGAACACTGAAGCTTTCTTT,CASSFQGPGPLNTEAFF
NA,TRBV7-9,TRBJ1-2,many,TGTGCCAGCAGCCCACGGGTCTTTCCCTTCTATGGCTACACCTTC,CASSPRVFPFYGYTF
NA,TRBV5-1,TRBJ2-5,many,TGCGCCAGCACGGCCGGAACTGTGGGTGAGACCCAGTACTTC,CASTAGTVGETQYF
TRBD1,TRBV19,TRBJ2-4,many,TGTGCCAGTAGCTACCCGGGACAGCTAGCCAAAAACATTCAGTACTTC,CASSYPGQLAKNIQYF
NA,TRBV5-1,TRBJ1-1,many,TGCGCCAGCAGCACGTCAGGGGACACTGAAGCTTTCTTT,CASSTSGDTEAFF
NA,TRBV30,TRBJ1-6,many,TGTGCCTGGAGTGCCACTGGGGGGCACTCACCCCTCCACTTT,CAWSATGGHSPLHF
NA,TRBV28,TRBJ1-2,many,TGTGCCAGCAGCGGACGTTTCAACACACCAATCTATGGCTACACCTTC,CASSGRFNTPIYGYTF
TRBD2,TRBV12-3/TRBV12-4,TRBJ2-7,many,TGTGCCAGCAGTTTGATCCTAGCGGGAGACAACGAGCAGTACTTC,CASSLILAGDNEQYF
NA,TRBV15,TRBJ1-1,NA,TGTGCCACCAGGGGCGCGGGCTTAACGATCGCAGAAGCTTTCTTT,CATRGAGLTIAEAFF
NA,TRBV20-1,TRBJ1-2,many,TGCAGTGCTAGAGACCCAAACTATGGCTACACCTTC,CSARDPNYGYTF
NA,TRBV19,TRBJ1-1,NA,TGTGCCAGTAGTTTGCTGGGGCGTAACGCTGAAGCTTTCTTT,CASSLLGRNAEAFF
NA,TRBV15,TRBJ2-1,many,TGTGCCACCAGCAGAGATGCCCGGGACAATGAGCAGTTCTTC,CATSRDARDNEQFF
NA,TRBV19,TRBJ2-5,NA,TGTGCCAGTAGTATATCTATTCTTTCGGAGACCCAGTACTTC,CASSISILSETQYF
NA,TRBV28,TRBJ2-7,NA,TGTGCCACCCTGTCCGGGGTTTCCTACGAGCAGTACTTC,CATLSGVSYEQYF
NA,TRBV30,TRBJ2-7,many,TGTGCCTGGAGTGTCGTAGTCGGAAGGGAGGCACGGCAGTACTTC,CAWSVVVGREARQYF
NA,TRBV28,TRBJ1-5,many,TGTGCCAGCAGCCGCGACAGCTATAGCAATCAGCCCCAGCATTTT,CASSRDSYSNQPQHF